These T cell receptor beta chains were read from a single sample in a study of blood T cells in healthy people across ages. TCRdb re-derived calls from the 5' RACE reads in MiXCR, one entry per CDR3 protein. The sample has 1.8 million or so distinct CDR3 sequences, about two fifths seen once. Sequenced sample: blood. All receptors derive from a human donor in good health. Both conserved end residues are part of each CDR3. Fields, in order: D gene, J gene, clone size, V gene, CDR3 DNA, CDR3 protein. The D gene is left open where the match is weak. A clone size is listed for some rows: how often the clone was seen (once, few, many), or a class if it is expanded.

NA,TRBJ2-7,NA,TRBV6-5,TGTGCCAGCAGTTACTCCGACCCCTACGAGCAGTACTTC,CASSYSDPYEQYF
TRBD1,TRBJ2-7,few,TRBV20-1,TGCAGTGCTAGAGATCTCTCGCGGACAGGGCCGTACGAGCAGTACTTC,CSARDLSRTGPYEQYF
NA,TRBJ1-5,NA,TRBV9,TGTGCCGGCAGTGGGGAGGGGGATCAGCCCCAGCATTTT,CAGSGEGDQPQHF
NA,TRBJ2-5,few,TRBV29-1,TGCAGCGTCCCCTTGAGAGGGGATCGGGAGACCCAGTACTTC,CSVPLRGDRETQYF
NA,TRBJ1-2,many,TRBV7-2,TGTGCCAGCACCACCCAGCGGGGCTACTATGGCTACACCTTC,CASTTQRGYYGYTF
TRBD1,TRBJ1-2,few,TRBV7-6,TGTGCCAGCAGCGCCCGGGACAGTTTAGGGTATGGCTACACCTTC,CASSARDSLGYGYTF
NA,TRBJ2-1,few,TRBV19,TGTGCCAGTAGTATAGGGGGGACGGGCTATCGGGGGAATGAGCAGTTCTTC,CASSIGGTGYRGNEQFF
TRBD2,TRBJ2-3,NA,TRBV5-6,TGTGCCAGCAGTTCACCCCGTAGCGGGGTGATCACAGATACGCAGTATTTT,CASSSPRSGVITDTQYF
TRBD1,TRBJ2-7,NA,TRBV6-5,TGTGCCAGCGGACGGGACAGGGTAATCGAGCAGTACTTC,CASGRDRVIEQYF
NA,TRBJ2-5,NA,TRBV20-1,TGCAGTGCTGCGCCGAAGGCAGGCCTTGAGGAGACCCAGTACTTC,CSAAPKAGLEETQYF
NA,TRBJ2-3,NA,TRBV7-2,TGTGCCAGCAGCATGGCCGGGATCGATACGCAGTATTTT,CASSMAGIDTQYF
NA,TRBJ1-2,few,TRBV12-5,TGTGCTAGTGGTTTAGGGGGACCTCTAGCTCATGGCTACACCTTC,CASGLGGPLAHGYTF
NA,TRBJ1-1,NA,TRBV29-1,TGCAGCGGATCGTGGAGTACTGAAGCTTTCTTT,CSGSWSTEAFF
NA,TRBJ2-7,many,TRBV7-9,TGTGCCAGCAGTTTAGGAGGGGCTGGCTACGAGCAGTACTTC,CASSLGGAGYEQYF
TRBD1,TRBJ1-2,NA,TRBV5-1,TGCGCCAGCAGCTTGATGGCAGGGGGCGGGGATGGCTACACCTTC,CASSLMAGGGDGYTF
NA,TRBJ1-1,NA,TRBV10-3,TGTGCCATCAGTGAGTCGCGTTTAAGCTCCATGGGGCTATTTGAAGCTTTCTTT,CAISESRLSSMGLFEAFF
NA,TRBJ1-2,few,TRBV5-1,TGCGCCAGCTGTGAGGGACAAGTTGGGGATGGCTACACCTTC,CASCEGQVGDGYTF
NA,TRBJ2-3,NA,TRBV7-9,TGTGCCAGCAGCCCGGGGTGGGGAGATACGCAGTATTTT,CASSPGWGDTQYF
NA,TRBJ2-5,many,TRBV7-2,TGTGCCAGCAGCTTCCAGTGGGGCCAAGAGACCCAGTACTTC,CASSFQWGQETQYF
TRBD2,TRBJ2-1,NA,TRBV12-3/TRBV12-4,TGTGCCAGCACCAGACTAGCGGGGGGGCAGGGAGAGCAGTTCTTC,CASTRLAGGQGEQFF
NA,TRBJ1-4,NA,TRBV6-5,TGTGCCAGCAGTTACTCGGCGTCAGCAACTAATGAAAAACGGTTTTTT,CASSYSASATNEKRFF
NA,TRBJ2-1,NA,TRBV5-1,TGCGCCAGCAGCTTAGCCGGGACTCCAAACAATGAGCAGTTCTTC,CASSLAGTPNNEQFF
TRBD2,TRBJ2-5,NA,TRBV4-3,TGCGCCAGCAGCCAACTACTAGCGGACCAAGAGACCCAGTACTTC,CASSQLLADQETQYF
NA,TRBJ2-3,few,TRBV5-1,TGCGCCAGCAGCACGGGACACCAACGCACAGATACGCAGTATTTT,CASSTGHQRTDTQYF
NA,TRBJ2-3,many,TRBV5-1,TGTGCCAGCAGCTTAGAGGTCTCAGATACGCAGTATTTT,CASSLEVSDTQYF
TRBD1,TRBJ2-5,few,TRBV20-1,TGCAGTGCTACCAAACCCCTGGACAGGGAGACCCAGTACTTC,CSATKPLDRETQYF
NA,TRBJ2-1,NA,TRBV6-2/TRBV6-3,TGTGCCAGCAGTTACTCGTCCCCAGCTGGGCAGTTCTTC,CASSYSSPAGQFF
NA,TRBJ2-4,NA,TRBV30,TGTGCCTGGAGTGTGGGGGAAGAGCAGTACTTC,CAWSVGEEQYF
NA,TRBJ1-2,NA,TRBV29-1,TGCAGCGGTGGGGGGACATATGGCTACACCTTC,CSGGGTYGYTF
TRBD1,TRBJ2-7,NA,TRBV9,TGTGCCAGCAGCGTGGGGGGACAGGGGTCAATCTACGAGCAGTACTTC,CASSVGGQGSIYEQYF
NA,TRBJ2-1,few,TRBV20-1,TGCAGTGCTAGATTAGTCCCCCTCCGGGACATTAATGAGCAGTTCTTC,CSARLVPLRDINEQFF
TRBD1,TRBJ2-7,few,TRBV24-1,TGTGCCACCAGTGACCGCAGACAGGGCTACGAGCAGTACTTC,CATSDRRQGYEQYF
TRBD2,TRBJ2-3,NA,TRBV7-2,TGTGCCAGCAGCCCCGAGGGACTAGGTGTAGATACGCAGTATTTT,CASSPEGLGVDTQYF
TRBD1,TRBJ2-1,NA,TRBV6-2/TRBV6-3,TGTGCCAGCAGCCCGCCCCTCGACAGGGTACGGAATGAGCAGTTCTTC,CASSPPLDRVRNEQFF
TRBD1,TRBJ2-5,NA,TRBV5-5,TGTGCCACCCAGGGGGATCCCTCAGAGACCCAGTACTTC,CATQGDPSETQYF
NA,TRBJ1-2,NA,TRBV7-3,TGTGCCAGCAGCCTAATGGGCCCCGGGGCCGGGGCGAATGGCTACACCTTC,CASSLMGPGAGANGYTF
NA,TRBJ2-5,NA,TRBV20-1,TGCAGTGCTAGCATTCCGGGGGCGTTACAAGAGACCCAGTACTTC,CSASIPGALQETQYF
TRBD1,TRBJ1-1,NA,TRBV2,TGTGCCAGCGGCGGACCGGGACAGGGCGTGAACACTGAAGCTTTCTTT,CASGGPGQGVNTEAFF
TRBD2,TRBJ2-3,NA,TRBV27,TGTGCCAGCAGTTGGTCGCGGGGGGCAAGCACAGATACGCAGTATTTT,CASSWSRGASTDTQYF
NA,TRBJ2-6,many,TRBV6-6,TGTGCCAGCAGTCCCGGGCAGGGCGAGTCTGGGGCCAACGTCCTGACTTTC,CASSPGQGESGANVLTF
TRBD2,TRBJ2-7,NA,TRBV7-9,TGTGCCAGCAGCTCCCCCCGGGGAAGCGGGGTATACGAGCAGTACTTC,CASSSPRGSGVYEQYF
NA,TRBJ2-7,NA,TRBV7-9,TGTGCCAGCAGCATAGGACTCGACTACGAGCAGTACTTC,CASSIGLDYEQYF
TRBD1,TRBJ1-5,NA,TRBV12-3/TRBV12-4,TGTGCCAGCAGCCCGCGGGACAGGGTTGATCAGCCCCAGCATTTT,CASSPRDRVDQPQHF
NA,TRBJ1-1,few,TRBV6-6,TGTGCCAGCAGTTACTTCGCCTACACTGAAGCTTTCTTT,CASSYFAYTEAFF
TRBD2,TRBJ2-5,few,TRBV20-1,TGCAGTGCTAGAGATGTCAGCGGGGTGTCAAAAGAGACCCAGTACTTC,CSARDVSGVSKETQYF
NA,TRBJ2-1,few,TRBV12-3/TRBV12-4,TGTGCCAGCAGTTTAGCAGCGGGGCAGTTCTTC,CASSLAAGQFF
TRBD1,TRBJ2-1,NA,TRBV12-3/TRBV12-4,TGTGCCAGCAGCCAGACGGGCCAGGGGGCCGAGCAGTTCTTC,CASSQTGQGAEQFF